Each of the 23 T cell receptor beta chains below was sequenced from the same sample in a study of blood T cell repertoires in COVID-19. The protocol was immunoSEQ multiplex PCR, while the TCRdb copy is restricted to in-frame clones and leaves out a portion. The sample holds over 250,000 clones, 83% seen once. The sequenced sample was peripheral blood. The source is a woman aged 50 to 60 who had recovered from COVID-19.

This clone appeared once. The rearrangement links TRBV2 to TRBJ1-2; D remains ambiguous. V lost 5 bases to trimming and J lost 7 bases, with 14 bases between them. In germline, CDR1 is SNHLY, CDR2 FYNNEI. The CDR3 has 13 residues. The CDR3 is CASSWRASGGYTF. For the CDR3, the DNA is TGTGCCAGCAGTTGGAGGGCCTCGGGTGGCTACACCTTC.

This chain connects TRBV7-3 to TRBJ1-1; D is unclear. The germline V gene has CDR1 SGHTA and CDR2 FQGTGA. The length of the CDR3 is 15 residues. V lost 1 base, J lost 0 bases, and 9 bases lay in between. In DNA, the CDR3 is TGTGCCAGCAGCTTAAACCCAGGCATGAACACTGAAGCTTTCTTT. Protein product: CASSLNPGMNTEAFF.

The chain links TRBV4-1 to TRBJ2-7; D is unclear. The CDR3 has 14 residues. The germline V gene has CDR1 MGHRA and CDR2 YSYEKL. The V gene lost 4 bases and the J gene lost 2 bases, with 12 bases spanning the gap. CDR3: CASSPSVLTYEQYF. The CDR3 DNA reads as TGCGCCAGCAGCCCCAGTGTTCTTACCTACGAGCAGTACTTC.

The chain recombines TRBV27 with TRBJ2-1, with TRBD2 matching 12 bases. V was clipped by 5 bases and J by 7 bases; unmatched bases: 9. The CDR3 is 16 amino acids. The germline V gene encodes CDR1 MNHEY and CDR2 SMNVEV (reference sequence). CDR3 DNA: TGTGCCAGCAGTCTGAGACTAGCGGGAGTGGGGAATGAGCAGTTCTTC. This translates into CASSLRLAGVGNEQFF.

The J gene is TRBJ2-3, the V gene TRBV11-2, with 8 bases identical to TRBD1. V dropped 3 bases and J dropped 2; count of bases not matched to a gene: 7. Germline V CDR1 and CDR2: SGHAT, FQNNGV. The CDR3 runs 16 residues. The CDR3 protein is CASSLQGARNTDTQYF. The DNA of the CDR3 is TGTGCCAGCAGCTTGCAGGGGGCGCGAAACACAGATACGCAGTATTTT.

This sequence joins TRBV19 and TRBJ2-1, with 8 bases that match TRBD2. Germline CDR1 LNHDA, CDR2 SQIVND (reference sequence). This CDR3 spans 11 amino acids. With 3 bases clipped from V and 13 bases from J, the junction kept 2 bases outside the gene matches. The CDR3 region has the DNA TGTGCCAGTAGTATCGGGACTAGACAGTTCTTC. This encodes CASSIGTRQFF.

This sequence joins TRBV19 and TRBJ1-1; a possible D gene is TRBD1 (6 bases). Per germline, CDR1 LNHDA and CDR2 SQIVND (reference sequence). The V and J ends lost 5 bases and 7 bases respectively, with 14 bases between them. CDR3 length: 13 amino acids. This chain's CDR3 is CASSQGPRLEAFF. Here the CDR3 DNA reads TGTGCCAGTAGTCAGGGGCCGAGGCTTGAAGCTTTCTTT.

This chain links TRBV5-4 with TRBJ2-1, with D perhaps TRBD2 (6 bases). This CDR3 contains 15 residues. CDR1 and CDR2 (germline): SGHNT, YYREEE (reference sequence). Trimming pared 5 bases from V and 9 bases from J, leaving 21 bases between. In nucleotides, the CDR3 is TGTGCCAGCAGATCCATCGGGAGCGGCAGTGCTGAGCAGTTCTTC. Translation gives CASRSIGSGSAEQFF.

This chain links TRBV19 with TRBJ2-5, with no clear D. The germline gives CDR1 LNHDA, CDR2 SQIVND (reference sequence). This CDR3 region has 14 residues. Trimming pared 3 bases from V and 4 bases from J, leaving 12 bases between. Here the CDR3 DNA reads TGTGCCAGTAGTATCCCCCAATACGGAGAGACCCAGTACTTC. Its protein is CASSIPQYGETQYF.

J is TRBJ1-6 and V is TRBV20-1, with D perhaps TRBD1 (6 bases). The CDR3 has 13 residues. Trimming removed 3 bases from V and 14 bases from J, with 17 bases in between. Germline CDR1 is DFQATT and CDR2 is SNEGSKA (reference sequence). CDR3 sequence reads: CSASIQGLQTLHF. The CDR3 nucleotides read TGCAGTGCTAGTATACAGGGTCTTCAAACCCTCCACTTT.

The chain carries TRBV5-1 and TRBJ2-1; D might be TRBD1 (7 bases). Trimming cost V 0 bases and J 9 bases, with 19 bases left between them. Germline CDR1 SGHRS, CDR2 YFSETQ. The CDR3 sequence is 16 residues long. In DNA, the CDR3 is TGCGCCAGCAGCTTGGAGTGGCAGGGGGGCATTAGTGAGCAGTTCTTC. Protein sequence: CASSLEWQGGISEQFF.

The chain uses TRBV5-4 and TRBJ1-1; 7 positions match TRBD1. Per the germline V gene, CDR1 is SGHNT and CDR2 is YYREEE (reference sequence). The CDR3 extends over 15 amino acids. The trim removed 4 bases at V and 3 bases at J, leaving 9 bases unmatched. This CDR3 is CASSRPDRDYTEAFF. The CDR3 coding sequence is TGTGCCAGCAGCCGTCCAGACAGGGATTACACTGAAGCTTTCTTT. The whole variable domain, remainder taken from reference TRBV5-4 and TRBJ1-1, is ETGVTQSPTHLIKTRGQQVTLRCSSQSGHNTVSWYQQALGQGPQFIFQYYREEENGRGNFPPRFSGLQFPNYSSELNVNALELDDSALYLCASSRPDRDYTEAFFGQGTRLTVV.

The V and J genes are TRBV28 and TRBJ2-1; TRBD2 aligns across 10 bases. Germline V lookup: CDR1 MDHEN, CDR2 SYDVKM. Trimming removed 7 bases from V and 5 bases from J; junction bases left unmatched: 8. The CDR3 extends over 15 amino acids. CDR3 bases: TGTGCCAGCACCAAAGCGGGGGGGCGACACAATGAGCAGTTCTTC. Translated: CASTKAGGRHNEQFF.

The chain combines TRBV7-3 with TRBJ2-1, with D possibly matching TRBD2 (6 bases). Trimming left V 5 bases short and J 1 base short, with 18 bases between. The V gene's germline CDR1 is SGHTA and CDR2 FQGTGA. The CDR3 sequence is 17 residues long. The CDR3 nucleotides read TGTGCCAGCAGCGTTAGGCCCCCGGGGGTTTCCTACAATGAGCAGTTCTTC. Protein sequence: CASSVRPPGVSYNEQFF.

The CDR3 region is CASSPTLGIQQETQYF. CDR3 nucleotides: TGCGCCAGCAGCCCAACCCTCGGGATCCAGCAAGAGACCCAGTACTTC. This chain uses TRBV5-1 with TRBJ2-5, with D tentatively TRBD2 (5 bases). Per germline, CDR1 SGHRS and CDR2 YFSETQ. The V end lost 4 bases, the J end lost 2 bases, and 18 bases lay between the germline ends. The CDR3 is made up of 16 amino acids.

The chain uses TRBV19 and TRBJ2-1; 8 bases align to TRBD1. The CDR3 is 14 residues long. V lost 3 bases to trimming and J lost 6 bases; unmatched junction nucleotides: 4. Germline CDR1 LNHDA, CDR2 SQIVND (reference sequence). The DNA of the CDR3 is TGTGCCAGTAGTATGGGACAGGACAGCAATGAGCAGTTCTTC. This gives the protein CASSMGQDSNEQFF.

The chain combines TRBV20-1 with TRBJ1-2; D is uncertain. Looked up from germline, CDR1 is DFQATT and CDR2 is SNEGSKA (reference sequence). Deletions cut 0 bases from V and 5 bases from J, with 4 bases between. The CDR3 consists of 11 residues. The CDR3 sequence: CSARDMYGYTF. In nucleotides, the CDR3 is TGCAGTGCTAGAGACATGTATGGCTACACCTTC.

The rearrangement joins TRBV18 to TRBJ1-1, with TRBD1 identical over 8 bases. From germline, CDR1 is KGHSH and CDR2 LQKENI. The J segment lost 1 base and the V segment lost 0 bases, leaving 4 bases of the junction unmatched. This CDR3 has 16 amino acids. The CDR3 DNA reads as TGTGCCAGCTCACCACCTAACAGGGGGGAGAACACTGAAGCTTTCTTT. This sequence encodes CASSPPNRGENTEAFF.

The chain recombines TRBV9 with TRBJ1-1, with 11 bases that match TRBD1. CDR3 length: 15 residues. CDR1 and CDR2 (germline): SGDLS, YYNGEE. The trim removed 3 bases at V and 4 bases at J, leaving 5 bases unmatched. The CDR3 protein is CASSASGTGGTEAFF. As DNA, the CDR3 is TGTGCCAGCAGCGCCTCCGGGACAGGGGGCACTGAAGCTTTCTTT.

This chain links TRBV28 with TRBJ2-3; D is possibly TRBD2 (6 bases). Between the trimmed V and J ends, which lost 1 base and 0 bases, there was a span of 11 bases. CDR3 length: 16 residues. Germline-derived CDR1 and CDR2 are MDHEN and SYDVKM. For the CDR3, the DNA is TGTGCCAGCAGTTTATCTAGCGCGATTAGCACAGATACGCAGTATTTT. Translating gives CASSLSSAISTDTQYF.

The V call is TRBV9, the J call TRBJ2-2; 9 bases are shared with TRBD1. V shed 3 bases, J shed 6 bases, and the junction held 9 bases outside the gene matches. Germline CDR1 SGDLS, CDR2 YYNGEE. The CDR3 runs to 16 residues. The CDR3 loop is CASSEPGQGSAGELFF. The CDR3 DNA sequence: TGTGCCAGCAGCGAACCGGGACAGGGCTCCGCCGGGGAGCTGTTTTTT. Together with reference TRBV9 and TRBJ2-2, the CDR3 gives the full variable domain: DSGVTQTPKHLITATGQRVTLRCSPRSGDLSVYWYQQSLDQGLQFLIQYYNGEERAKGNILERFSAQQFPDLHSELNLSSLELGDSALYFCASSEPGQGSAGELFFGEGSRLTVL.

This clone was counted a few times. The chain joins TRBV28 to TRBJ1-5; 8 bases align to TRBD1. The trim removed 7 bases at V and 0 bases at J, leaving 14 bases unmatched. Germline loops: CDR1 MDHEN, CDR2 SYDVKM. This CDR3 is built from 18 residues. CDR3 residues: CASTPLWDRKTSNQPQHF. CDR3 sequence (DNA): TGTGCCAGCACCCCATTATGGGACAGGAAAACTAGCAATCAGCCCCAGCATTTT.

V and J are TRBV15 and TRBJ2-5; 15 nucleotides match TRBD2. CDR3 size: 17 residues. The trim removed 4 bases at V and 4 bases at J, leaving 7 bases unmatched. The germline V gene has CDR1 LNHNV and CDR2 YYDKDF (reference sequence). This chain's CDR3 is CATSTKVGLAGGETQYF. For the CDR3, the DNA is TGTGCCACCAGCACGAAGGTGGGACTAGCGGGAGGAGAGACCCAGTACTTC.